The text below deals with one TCR beta chain. Methods used by the authors: Counts of nucleated cells, estimated from reference gene primer amplification, were obtained. The data were produced by immunoSEQ multiplex PCR, yet TCRdb's version contains in-frame clones alone and is incomplete. V, J and clone size are those of that table, while D and trimming were read from the DNA. Of approximately 300,000 clones detected, about nine tenths appear once; the ten largest clones hold 1%. This record belongs to a study of blood T cell repertoires in COVID-19. Across the study: Acute and convalescent COVID-19 samples came from the United States, Italy and Spain.

The receptor was isolated from a man in his forties or fifties with active or convalescent COVID-19. Sequencing used peripheral blood.

The chain's CDR3 is CASSPVTASNQPQHF. For the CDR3, the DNA is TGTGCCAGCAGTCCCGTCACAGCTAGCAATCAGCCCCAGCATTTT. The chain is built from TRBV6-5 and TRBJ1-5; D uncertain. The CDR3 spans 15 residues. Germline lookup yields CDR1 MNHEY and CDR2 SVGAGI. Between the trimmed V and J ends, which lost 5 bases and 0 bases, there was a span of 11 bases.